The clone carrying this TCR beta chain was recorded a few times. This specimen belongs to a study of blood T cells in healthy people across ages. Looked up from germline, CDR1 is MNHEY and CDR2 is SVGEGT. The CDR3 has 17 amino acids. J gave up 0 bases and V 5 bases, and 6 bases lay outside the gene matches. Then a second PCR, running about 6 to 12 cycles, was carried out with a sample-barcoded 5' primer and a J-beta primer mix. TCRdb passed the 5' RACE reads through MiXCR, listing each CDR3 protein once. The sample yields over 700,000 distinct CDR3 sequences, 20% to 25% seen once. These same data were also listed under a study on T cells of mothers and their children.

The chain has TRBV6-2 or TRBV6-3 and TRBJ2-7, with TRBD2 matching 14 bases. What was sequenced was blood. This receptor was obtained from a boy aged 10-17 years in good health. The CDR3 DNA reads TGTGCCAGCAGTAAAACGGGGACTAGCGGGAGCTCCTACGAGCAGTACTTC. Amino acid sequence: CASSKTGTSGSSYEQYF.